This T cell receptor (beta chain) comes out of a study of T cell repertoires in cytomegalovirus infection. Across the study: Public TCR beta signatures provided an indication of both CMV infection and a matching HLA type.

For this clonotype: Its antigen is unknown. This may come from a read error, since a much larger clone is one base off.

This CDR3 comprises 12 residues. Germline-derived CDR1 and CDR2 are LNHNV and YYDKDF (reference sequence). MiXCR, applied by TCRdb to the reads, yields one record per CDR3 protein. This table has about 260,000 distinct CDR3 sequences, approximately 9% appearing once. The study, taken as a whole, reports: Carriers of CMV and the relevant HLA type were discriminated by public TCR beta frequency. HLA-C-restricted TCR beta clonotypes specific for CMV led the ex vivo response.

This TCR was recovered from a human donor in good health (CMV status not recorded). Some clones in this sample may be carry-over from other donors' samples. This chain uses TRBV15 with TRBJ1-5; D is unclear. Source material: PBMCs. DNA of the CDR3: TGTGCCACCAGCACAAGCAATAAGCCCCAGCATTTT. It is translated as CATSTSNKPQHF.